Here is one TCR beta chain with its context. The entry originates in a study of blood T cell repertoires in COVID-19. Background on the study: Some COVID-19 samples were acute and others convalescent; all came from the United States, Italy and Spain. In each case, the material was cDNA or gDNA derived from T cells, B-cell-depleted T cells, or PBMCs.

As processed by the authors: By means of reference gene primer amplification, nucleated cell counts were estimated. Repertoires were generated with immunoSEQ multiplex PCR, while TCRdb's copy carries only in-frame clones and drops some. Clone size and V and J calls were adopted from that table, with D and trimming inferred from the DNA. The sample records about 44,000 clones, roughly 85% being singletons. V lost 1 base to trimming and J lost 3 bases, with 12 bases between them. In germline, CDR1 is MGHRA, CDR2 YSYEKL. CDR3 size: 16 residues. V is TRBV4-1 and J is TRBJ2-2; possible D gene TRBD2, 6 bases. Sequenced input: peripheral blood. The sequence came from a woman aged 70-85 years with acute or convalescent COVID-19. DNA of the CDR3: TGCGCCAGCAGCCAAGCGGGAGAGTTCGACACCGGGGAGCTGTTTTTT. Translating gives CASSQAGEFDTGELFF.